The 32 T cell receptor beta chains below all came from one sample that was sequenced in a study of blood T cells in healthy people across ages. For the second PCR, which ran for about 6 to 11 cycles, a sample-barcoded 5' primer and a J-beta primer mix were used. TCRdb called the 5' RACE reads again in MiXCR, with one record for every CDR3 protein. The sample includes over 950,000 distinct CDR3 sequences, around 54% of them seen just once. Sequenced material: blood. The receptors were sampled from a woman aged 55 to 70 in good health.

Points on this clonotype: The junction departs from the called germline gene at one end, perhaps through a read error. V gene TRBV3-1 combines with J gene TRBJ2-6, with a possible D match to TRBD1 (6 bases). Germline CDR1 reads LGHDT; CDR2 reads YNNKEL (reference sequence). The CDR3 loop spans 13 amino acids. The CDR3 here is CASSPEGGNVLTF. CDR3 sequence (DNA): TGTGCCAGCAGCCCGGAAGGGGGCAACGTCCTGACTTTC. The full variable domain, in which reference TRBV3-1 and TRBJ2-6 provide the parts outside the CDR3, is DTAVSQTPKYLVTQMGNDKSIKCEQNLGHDTMYWYKQDSKKFLKIMFSYNNKELIINETVPNRFSPKSPDKAHLNLHINSLELGDSAVYFCASSPEGGNVLTFGAGSRLTVL.

The V call is TRBV4-3, the J call TRBJ1-5; TRBD1 agrees at 8 bases. This CDR3 comprises 17 residues. Germline V gene lookup returns CDR1 LGHNA and CDR2 YSLEER. V gave up 4 bases and J gave up 4 bases; unmatched junction bases: 12. This CDR3 reads CASSLNPPQGANQPQHF. As DNA, the CDR3 is TGCGCCAGCAGCCTGAACCCTCCGCAGGGGGCTAATCAGCCCCAGCATTTT.

A few counts support this clonotype. The rearrangement links TRBV14 to TRBJ2-7; D unclear. The V and J ends lost 1 base and 5 bases respectively, with 9 bases between them. Per germline, CDR1 SGHDN and CDR2 FVKESK. This CDR3 region has 13 residues. CDR3 region: CASSQAQFHEQYF. CDR3 sequence (DNA): TGTGCCAGCAGCCAAGCCCAGTTCCACGAGCAGTACTTC.

This sequence joins TRBV18 and TRBJ1-5; TRBD1 aligns across 12 bases. The CDR3 loop spans 19 amino acids. Germline V gene lookup returns CDR1 KGHSH and CDR2 LQKENI. V was pared by 4 bases and J by 7 bases, with 17 bases of the junction left unmatched. The CDR3 region has the DNA TGTGCCAGCTCACTTTACCGGGACAGGGGGCGCGAGGTGATCCAGCCCCAGCATTTT. Its protein product is CASSLYRDRGREVIQPQHF.

This rearrangement joins TRBV5-1 to TRBJ2-5, with TRBD2 matching over 7 bases. This CDR3 has 15 residues. CDR1 and CDR2 (germline): SGHRS, YFSETQ. After removal of 4 bases from V and 3 bases from J, the junction contained 9 bases not matched to a gene. CDR3 nucleotides: TGCGCCAGCAGCCTTCTAAACGGGGGGAAAGAGACCCAGTACTTC. Translation gives CASSLLNGGKETQYF. Variable domain in full (rest from reference TRBV5-1 and TRBJ2-5): KAGVTQTPRYLIKTRGQQVTLSCSPISGHRSVSWYQQTPGQGLQFLFEYFSETQRNKGNFPGRFSGRQFSNSRSEMNVSTLELGDSALYLCASSLLNGGKETQYFGPGTRLLVL.

The chain joins TRBV28 to TRBJ2-3; D is unclear. This CDR3 spans 13 amino acids. Germline V lookup: CDR1 MDHEN, CDR2 SYDVKM. V was pared by 4 bases and J by 2 bases, with 7 bases between. Written as DNA, the CDR3 is TGTGCCAGCAGTTCCGCCAACACAGATACGCAGTATTTT. This codes for CASSSANTDTQYF.

The chain links TRBV27 to TRBJ2-5, with 11 bases aligning to TRBD1. The CDR3 is made up of 14 amino acids. CDR1 MNHEY and CDR2 SMNVEV come from the germline V gene (reference sequence). J was trimmed by 5 bases and V by 4 bases; bases with no gene match: 3. Here the CDR3 reads CASSWTGGAETQYF. The CDR3 DNA reads TGTGCCAGCAGTTGGACAGGGGGCGCGGAGACCCAGTACTTC.

The chain couples TRBV2 to TRBJ2-2; D gene unclear. Germline loops: CDR1 SNHLY, CDR2 FYNNEI. This CDR3 region has 14 residues. The V gene lost 8 bases and the J gene lost 3 bases, with 13 bases spanning the gap. The CDR3 reads CASLLVAYTGELFF. The CDR3 nucleotides are TGTGCCAGCCTTCTAGTCGCGTACACCGGGGAGCTGTTTTTT.

This clonotype was found many times. Germline and junction disagree at one end, which may indicate a read error. The rearrangement links TRBV7-2 to TRBJ2-6; a possible D gene is TRBD1 (6 bases). CDR1 SGHTA and CDR2 FQGNSA come from the germline V gene. This CDR3 is built from 15 residues. The CDR3 DNA sequence: TGTGCCAGCAGTTTAGGGGGCTCTGGGGCCAACGTCCTGACTTTC. Its translation is CASSLGGSGANVLTF.

V gene TRBV12-3 or TRBV12-4 combines with J gene TRBJ1-2; 8 bases fit TRBD1. This CDR3 is 16 amino acids long. The J segment lost 3 bases and the V segment lost 2 bases, leaving 8 bases of the junction unmatched. The CDR3 coding sequence is TGTGCCAGCAGTTTAATCCTGGACAGGGCCCACTATGGCTACACCTTC. Its translation: CASSLILDRAHYGYTF.

As regards this clonotype: Germline and junction disagree at one end, which may indicate a read error. The chain uses TRBV6-4 and TRBJ1-2; TRBD1 agrees at 8 bases. CDR3 length: 13 amino acids. Per the germline V gene, CDR1 is MRHNA and CDR2 is SNTAGT. CDR3 sequence reads: CACSDRGFRGYTF. The CDR3, as DNA: TGTGCCTGCAGTGACAGGGGCTTCCGAGGCTACACCTTC.

The rearrangement uses TRBV5-1 and TRBJ2-7, with D perhaps TRBD1 (6 bases). Germline assignment: CDR1 SGHRS and CDR2 YFSETQ. This CDR3 region has 13 residues. V was pared by 7 bases and J by 0 bases, with 11 bases between. Here the CDR3 reads CASALDSSYEQYF. DNA of the CDR3: TGCGCCAGCGCCTTGGACAGCTCCTACGAGCAGTACTTC.

This clonotype was seen only a few times. The chain links TRBV27 to TRBJ2-1; TRBD1 might be the D (5 bases). Germline CDR1 reads MNHEY; CDR2 reads SMNVEV (reference sequence). Trimming removed 2 bases at V and 0 bases at J, with 8 bases between. The CDR3 is 15 amino acids. CDR3 amino acids: CASSLRGVSYNEQFF. The CDR3 DNA reads as TGTGCCAGCAGTTTAAGGGGTGTCTCCTACAATGAGCAGTTCTTC.

As to this clonotype: Relative to the germline gene, one junction end is altered; a read error may explain this. V is TRBV9 and J is TRBJ1-1; D is unresolved. This CDR3 is 15 amino acids long. Germline V lookup: CDR1 SGDLS, CDR2 YYNGEE. The CDR3 sequence: CASSVAQENYGEAFF. The CDR3 nucleotides read TGTGCTAGCAGCGTAGCCCAAGAGAACTACGGCGAGGCTTTCTTT.

The V call is TRBV6-2 or TRBV6-3, the J call TRBJ2-7; D not certain. The CDR3 is 12 amino acids. Trimming removed 6 bases from V and 3 bases from J, with 9 bases in between. Per the germline V gene, CDR1 is MNHEY and CDR2 is SVGEGT. The CDR3 sequence: CASREENYEQYF. DNA for the CDR3: TGTGCCAGCAGAGAGGAGAACTACGAGCAGTACTTC.

The chain couples TRBV3-1 to TRBJ2-6; D remains ambiguous. Germline-derived CDR1 and CDR2 are LGHDT and YNNKEL (reference sequence). The CDR3 is made up of 15 amino acids. V shed 3 bases and J shed 0 bases, with 6 bases lying between them. The CDR3 DNA reads TGTGCCAGCAGCCATCGTCCCTCTGGGGCCAACGTCCTGACTTTC. This gives the protein CASSHRPSGANVLTF. The full variable domain, with the rest looked up from reference TRBV3-1 and TRBJ2-6, is DTAVSQTPKYLVTQMGNDKSIKCEQNLGHDTMYWYKQDSKKFLKIMFSYNNKELIINETVPNRFSPKSPDKAHLNLHINSLELGDSAVYFCASSHRPSGANVLTFGAGSRLTVL.

The chain employs TRBV27 and TRBJ2-5; a possible D gene is TRBD1 (6 bases). Per the germline V gene, CDR1 is MNHEY and CDR2 is SMNVEV (reference sequence). The CDR3 spans 15 residues. Trimming left V 0 bases short and J 11 bases short, with 19 bases between. The CDR3 protein is CASSLSGWGRNEQYF. DNA of the CDR3: TGTGCCAGCAGTTTATCTGGATGGGGGCGCAATGAGCAGTACTTC.

This clonotype was seen more than once but under ten times. The chain carries TRBV11-2 and TRBJ2-1, with 9 positions matching TRBD2. This CDR3 comprises 15 residues. Germline V gene sequence: CDR1 SGHAT, CDR2 FQNNGV. The junction had 9 bases not matched to a gene; V was cut back by 3 bases and J by 9 bases. As DNA, the CDR3 is TGTGCCAGCAGCTTTAGCGGGAGAAATACCGTTGAGCAGTTCTTC. This codes for CASSFSGRNTVEQFF.

This chain links TRBV20-1 with TRBJ2-1; 10 bases are shared with TRBD2. Germline CDR1 DFQATT, CDR2 SNEGSKA (reference sequence). V trimming: 2 bases; J trimming: 2 bases; junction bases outside the gene matches: 6. The CDR3 runs to 16 residues. The CDR3: CSARSLAGAPYNEQFF. CDR3 nucleotide sequence: TGCAGTGCTAGATCCCTAGCGGGAGCCCCCTACAATGAGCAGTTCTTC.

The V and J genes are TRBV7-9 and TRBJ2-5, with D perhaps assigned TRBD1 or TRBD2 (5 bases each). The CDR3 is 14 residues long. CDR1 and CDR2 from the germline V gene are SEHNR and FQNEAQ (reference sequence). Between the trimmed V and J ends, which lost 3 bases and 5 bases, there was a span of 13 bases. CDR3 region: CASSFGTVRETQYF. CDR3 in DNA: TGTGCCAGCAGCTTTGGGACCGTCAGGGAGACCCAGTACTTC.

This rearrangement joins TRBV28 to TRBJ2-6, with D tentatively TRBD1 (5 bases). Germline CDR1 and CDR2: MDHEN and SYDVKM. This CDR3 is 16 amino acids long. V dropped 6 bases and J dropped 0 bases, with 12 bases sitting between them. DNA for the CDR3: TGTGCCAGCAGGAGTACAGGAAACTCTGGGGCCAACGTCCTGACTTTC. Translating it yields CASRSTGNSGANVLTF.

The chain uses TRBV4-1 and TRBJ2-3, with TRBD2 matching over 11 bases. Germline-derived CDR1 and CDR2 are MGHRA and YSYEKL. Germline trimming cut 1 base from V and 5 bases from J; bases unmatched to any gene: 8. The CDR3 is 17 amino acids. For the CDR3, the DNA is TGCGCCAGCAGCCAAGGGGGTACTAGCGGGAGTGTAGATACGCAGTATTTT. Its translation is CASSQGGTSGSVDTQYF.

The chain couples TRBV5-1 to TRBJ2-7; 7 bases line up with TRBD2. V was pared by 4 bases and J by 5 bases, with 15 bases of the junction left unmatched. The CDR3 covers 16 residues. CDR1 and CDR2 (germline): SGHRS, YFSETQ. Written as DNA, the CDR3 is TGCGCCAGCAGCAATTCGTTTACGGGACTATCCCACGAGCAGTACTTC. Translated: CASSNSFTGLSHEQYF.

The gene calls are TRBV12-3 or TRBV12-4 and TRBJ2-1, with D possibly matching TRBD2 (6 bases). With 6 bases removed from V and 2 bases from J, the gap between germline ends came to 14 bases. The CDR3 runs to 15 residues. Here the CDR3 DNA reads TGTGCCAGCAGCGATGGGGTAGCGGCCTACAATGAGCAGTTCTTC. Its translation is CASSDGVAAYNEQFF.

J is TRBJ2-5 and V is TRBV7-9, with TRBD2 identical over 11 bases. The J call is uncertain, as TRBJ2-7 better fits the DNA end. The CDR3 totals 14 residues. The germline V gene has CDR1 SEHNR and CDR2 FQNEAQ (reference sequence). CDR3 in amino acids: CASSRLAGKGEQYF. The CDR3 DNA follows: TGTGCCAGCAGCCGACTAGCGGGAAAAGGCGAGCAGTACTTC.

This sequence joins TRBV28 and TRBJ2-7; maybe TRBD2 (6 bases). CDR3 length: 15 residues. The germline V gene encodes CDR1 MDHEN and CDR2 SYDVKM. V was clipped by 7 bases and J by 1 base, with 17 bases between them. CDR3 sequence (DNA): TGTGCCAGCACCCTTTCGGGGGTGGGGTCCTACGAGCAGTACTTC. Protein product: CASTLSGVGSYEQYF. Full variable domain (remainder filled in from reference TRBV28 and TRBJ2-7): DVKVTQSSRYLVKRTGEKVFLECVQDMDHENMFWYRQDPGLGLRLIYFSYDVKMKEKGDIPEGYSVSREKKERFSLILESASTNQTSMYLCASTLSGVGSYEQYFGPGTRLTVT.

This chain joins TRBV4-1 and TRBJ2-4; 7 nucleotides line up with TRBD1. The CDR3 loop spans 15 amino acids. Germline CDR1 MGHRA, CDR2 YSYEKL. The V and J ends lost 3 bases and 1 base, in that order; junction bases with no gene match: 3. The DNA of the CDR3 is TGCGCCAGCAGCCAGGTCAGGGGGGCCAAAAACATTCAGTACTTC. Amino acids: CASSQVRGAKNIQYF.

V usage is TRBV20-1 and J usage is TRBJ2-1; 9 positions match TRBD1. The CDR3 runs to 16 residues. Germline V lookup: CDR1 DFQATT, CDR2 SNEGSKA (reference sequence). V gave up 3 bases and J gave up 0 bases; unmatched junction bases: 6. The CDR3 reads CSARDAQGASYNEQFF. CDR3 bases: TGCAGTGCTAGGGATGCACAGGGGGCCTCCTACAATGAGCAGTTCTTC.

The genes are TRBV7-2 and TRBJ2-4; D may be TRBD2 (5 bases). The CDR3 spans 14 residues. The V gene lost 6 bases and the J gene lost 9 bases, with 18 bases spanning the gap. Germline-derived CDR1 and CDR2 are SGHTA and FQGNSA. CDR3: CASRASSRGSIQYF. In DNA, the CDR3 is TGTGCCAGCAGGGCATCCTCCCGGGGAAGCATTCAGTACTTC.

The CDR3, as DNA: TGCAGTGTCCGGGCCCCATTTGGGAACACAGATACGCAGTATTTT. Protein sequence: CSVRAPFGNTDTQYF. The rearrangement links TRBV20-1 to TRBJ2-3, with D unresolved. The CDR3 is 15 amino acids. Trimming took off 7 bases at V and 2 bases at J, with 19 bases between the two ends. Germline assignment: CDR1 DFQATT and CDR2 SNEGSKA (reference sequence).

The chain combines TRBV20-1 with TRBJ2-3; 9 bases are shared with TRBD2. The CDR3 spans 15 residues. Germline CDR1 DFQATT, CDR2 SNEGSKA (reference sequence). V was clipped by 3 bases and J by 1 base; unmatched bases: 5. The CDR3 DNA is TGCAGTGCTAGGCCTCTAGCGGGACGCACAGATACGCAGTATTTT. Encoded protein: CSARPLAGRTDTQYF.

The chain combines TRBV20-1 with TRBJ1-2, with D unclear. This CDR3 is built from 16 residues. Germline V gene lookup returns CDR1 DFQATT and CDR2 SNEGSKA (reference sequence). Trimming took 1 base from V and 5 from J, leaving 20 bases between them. The DNA for the CDR3 is TGCAGTGCTAGAGGGGGTCACATTCAGCTTGGGTATGGCTACACCTTC. Its translation is CSARGGHIQLGYGYTF.